This T cell receptor (beta chain) derives from a study of CD8 T cell repertoires and HIV-1 epitope variants. Study-level information: Each of Twenty-five Gag and Nef epitope peptides stimulated a separate culture. Control wells had CMV/EBV/flu peptides, negative Ebola AY9, or no peptide. The baseline condition was 1M T cells left uncultured.

Some clones are missing from TCRdb's copy, which holds only in-frame ones; the method was immunoSEQ multiplex PCR. The repertoire includes under 100,000 clones, roughly 77% of them detected once, and around a quarter sits in the top ten. The CDR3 consists of 14 residues. CDR1 SGHDT and CDR2 YYEEEE come from the germline V gene. V was shortened by 4 bases and J by 10 bases, with 21 bases between the two germline ends. The source material was uncultured baseline CD8+ T cells from peripheral blood mononuclear cells (PBMCs). The sequence was obtained from a male donor with HIV. V usage is TRBV5-6 and J usage is TRBJ2-7; tentatively, D is TRBD1 or TRBD2 (5 bases each). CDR3 loop: CASSEGRMIASQYF. The CDR3 coding sequence is TGTGCCAGCAGCGAGGGGCGCATGATTGCCTCCCAGTACTTC.